These T cell receptor beta chains were read from a single sample in a study of T cell repertoires in cytomegalovirus infection. What these receptors recognize is not known. TCRdb ran MiXCR on the reads and lists one entry per CDR3 protein. Of around 540,000 distinct CDR3 sequences in the sample, roughly a third were seen once. Material: cultured PBMCs, obtained from culture after CMV antigen stimulation. Receptors were obtained from a human donor in good health (CMV status not recorded). Some clones in this sample may be carry-over from other donors' samples. Each CDR3 is given with its conserved first and last residue. The D gene is left open where the match is weak. The size of a clone is reported for some rows only, either as once, few or many, or as a class for expanded clones.

d_gene	v_gene	j_gene	abundance	CDR3aa	CDR3nt
TRBD1	TRBV24-1	TRBJ2-3	.	CATSDRGKSTDTQYF	TGTGCCACCAGTGACAGGGGGAAAAGCACAGATACGCAGTATTTT
TRBD2	TRBV6-5	TRBJ2-5	.	CASARGGTKETQYF	TGTGCCAGCGCGCGGGGGGGTACAAAAGAGACCCAGTACTTC
TRBD2	TRBV9	TRBJ2-7	.	CASSPRMVTSGSYEQYF	TGTGCCAGCAGCCCCCGAATGGTGACTAGCGGATCCTACGAGCAGTACTTC
.	TRBV7-3	TRBJ1-1	.	CASSVSGDRASTEAFF	TGTGCCAGCAGCGTCAGCGGGGACCGAGCTTCGACTGAAGCTTTCTTT
.	TRBV7-2	TRBJ2-5	many	CASSLRAGESETQYF	TGTGCCAGCAGCTTGAGGGCAGGGGAGTCGGAGACCCAGTACTTC
TRBD1	TRBV12-3/TRBV12-4	TRBJ2-5	.	CASTLTDREQETQYF	TGTGCCAGCACCCTGACGGACAGGGAACAAGAGACCCAGTACTTC
.	TRBV27	TRBJ2-7	once	CASSLYESPYEQYF	TGTGCCAGCAGTTTATATGAATCCCCCTACGAGCAGTACTTC
.	TRBV7-2	TRBJ1-2	.	CASSLEGGRTNYGYTF	TGTGCCAGCAGCTTAGAGGGGGGGAGGACTAACTATGGCTACACCTTC
.	TRBV28	TRBJ2-1	.	CASSFFNTGTKYNEQFF	TGTGCCAGCAGTTTCTTTAACACCGGGACAAAGTACAATGAGCAGTTCTTC
.	TRBV7-2	TRBJ1-4	few	CASSLEGLANEKLFF	TGTGCCAGCAGCTTAGAGGGGTTAGCTAATGAAAAACTGTTTTTT
.	TRBV12-3/TRBV12-4	TRBJ1-2	.	CASREGANYGYTF	TGTGCCAGCAGAGAGGGGGCTAACTATGGCTACACCTTC
.	TRBV5-4	TRBJ2-3	.	CASSLYSGRLTDTQYF	TGTGCCAGCAGCTTGTATTCCGGGAGATTGACAGATACGCAGTATTTT
.	TRBV7-2	TRBJ2-1	few	CASSLEAAGYNEQFF	TGTGCCAGCAGCTTAGAAGCAGCGGGCTACAATGAGCAGTTCTTC
.	TRBV7-9	TRBJ2-1	.	CASSLSPPPHEQFF	TGTGCCAGCAGCTTAAGTCCCCCCCCCCATGAGCAGTTCTTC
TRBD2	TRBV27	TRBJ2-3	.	CASSFELAGETQYF	TGTGCCAGCAGTTTTGAGCTAGCGGGAGAGACGCAGTATTTT
TRBD2	TRBV19	TRBJ2-1	.	CASSIRTSGINEQFF	TGTGCCAGTAGTATACGGACTAGCGGGATCAATGAGCAGTTCTTC
TRBD1	TRBV7-2	TRBJ1-6	many	CASGQGLYSPLHF	TGTGCCAGCGGACAGGGGTTATATTCACCCCTCCACTTT
TRBD2	TRBV10-3	TRBJ2-2	.	CAIRLAGDGELFF	TGTGCCATCAGACTAGCGGGAGACGGGGAGCTGTTTTTT
.	TRBV6-5	TRBJ1-3	.	CASSYGAGPVSGNTIYF	TGTGCCAGCAGTTACGGGGCAGGGCCCGTCTCTGGAAACACCATATATTTT
.	TRBV29-1	TRBJ1-1	.	CSVAVGGRGTEAFF	TGCAGCGTTGCGGTCGGGGGGCGCGGCACTGAAGCTTTCTTT
.	TRBV5-1	TRBJ2-5	few	CASRQTYSVQETQYF	TGCGCCAGCAGACAGACCTATAGCGTTCAAGAGACCCAGTACTTC
.	TRBV7-2	TRBJ2-3	.	CATKGGPDTDTQYF	TGTGCCACTAAGGGGGGGCCCGACACAGATACGCAGTATTTT
TRBD1	TRBV7-2	TRBJ2-3	few	CASSLMVTGMRDTQYF	TGTGCCAGCAGCTTAATGGTGACAGGGATGCGAGATACGCAGTATTTT
.	TRBV7-2	TRBJ2-3	many	CASSFEGADTQYF	TGTGCCAGCAGCTTCGAGGGGGCAGATACGCAGTATTTT
TRBD2	TRBV12-3/TRBV12-4	TRBJ2-2	.	CASSLSGVANTGELFF	TGTGCCAGCAGTTTAAGCGGGGTGGCGAACACCGGGGAGCTGTTTTTT
.	TRBV6-5	TRBJ2-3	.	CASSYPPGDTQYF	TGTGCCAGCAGTTACCCTCCGGGAGATACGCAGTATTTT
.	TRBV6-5	TRBJ2-6	few	CASSTLRTRRIGANVLTF	TGTGCCAGCAGTACACTTAGGACAAGACGGATAGGGGCCAACGTCCTGACTTTC
.	TRBV6-6	TRBJ2-3	few	CASTSPHILSANTQYF	TGTGCCAGCACCTCCCCTCACATTCTCAGTGCGAATACGCAGTATTTT
TRBD2	TRBV20-1	TRBJ2-1	.	CSATPSGRHEQFF	TGCAGTGCTACCCCTAGCGGGAGACATGAGCAGTTCTTC
.	TRBV29-1	TRBJ1-2	.	CSVGTGRSRGYTF	TGCAGCGTTGGTACGGGGCGGTCTCGCGGCTACACCTTC
TRBD1	TRBV12-3/TRBV12-4	TRBJ1-5	.	CASSSQGDANQPQHF	TGTGCCAGCAGTAGCCAGGGGGACGCCAATCAGCCCCAGCATTTT
.	TRBV7-2	TRBJ2-7	many	CASSLASAGYDEQYF	TGTGCCAGCAGCTTAGCCTCGGCAGGGTACGACGAGCAGTACTTC
.	TRBV12-3/TRBV12-4	TRBJ1-3	.	CASSLPGGTIYF	TGTGCCAGCAGTTTGCCAGGAGGCACCATATATTTT
TRBD1	TRBV7-6	TRBJ2-1	.	CASSLRRQGPEQFF	TGTGCCAGCAGCTTAAGGAGACAGGGACCTGAGCAGTTCTTC
TRBD2	TRBV20-1	TRBJ2-7	.	CSAFPVFGTSGMTSYEQYF	TGCAGTGCTTTTCCCGTCTTCGGGACTAGCGGTATGACCTCCTACGAGCAGTACTTC
.	TRBV12-3/TRBV12-4	TRBJ2-5	.	CASSLLVRSKETQYF	TGTGCCAGCAGTTTATTGGTCAGATCTAAAGAGACCCAGTACTTC
.	TRBV7-6	TRBJ1-1	.	CASSLGSGAEAFF	TGTGCCAGCAGCTTAGGGTCAGGCGCTGAAGCTTTCTTT
TRBD1	TRBV6-2/TRBV6-3	TRBJ1-1	.	CASSYSGRGLLGDTEAFF	TGTGCCAGCAGTTACTCGGGAAGGGGGCTTCTCGGCGACACTGAAGCTTTCTTT
.	TRBV7-2	TRBJ2-3	.	CASSFIEGRFGDTQYF	TGTGCCAGCAGCTTTATTGAGGGGCGGTTCGGAGATACGCAGTATTTT
.	TRBV7-2	TRBJ2-3	few	CASSVALTDTQYF	TGTGCCAGCAGCGTGGCCCTCACAGATACGCAGTATTTT
TRBD1	TRBV7-2	TRBJ2-5	.	CASTGQGARRGETQYF	TGTGCCAGCACTGGACAGGGGGCGCGTAGAGGGGAGACCCAGTACTTC
.	TRBV19	TRBJ2-6	.	CASRYGRSGANVLTF	TGTGCCAGTAGATATGGACGGTCTGGGGCCAACGTCCTGACTTTC
.	TRBV7-2	TRBJ1-6	.	CASTEDYNSPLHF	TGTGCTAGTACGGAGGACTATAATTCACCCCTCCACTTT
TRBD2	TRBV19	TRBJ2-5	.	CASSFTLASETQYF	TGTGCCAGTAGTTTTACACTAGCGTCGGAGACCCAGTACTTC
.	TRBV7-2	TRBJ2-3	few	CASSPRRADTQYF	TGTGCCAGCAGCCCAAGGAGGGCAGATACGCAGTATTTT
TRBD2	TRBV15	TRBJ2-1	few	CATMSGLAMNEQFF	TGTGCCACCATGTCGGGACTAGCTATGAATGAGCAGTTCTTC
TRBD2	TRBV19	TRBJ2-3	few	CASSPYGLAGTTDTQYF	TGTGCCAGTAGTCCCTACGGTTTAGCGGGAACCACAGATACGCAGTATTTT
.	TRBV6-2/TRBV6-3	TRBJ2-7	.	CASTARGSYEQYF	TGTGCCAGCACCGCCCGGGGGTCCTACGAGCAGTACTTC
TRBD2	TRBV2	TRBJ2-7	few	CASSSGRGLTYEQYF	TGTGCCAGCAGTTCTGGGAGGGGACTCACCTACGAGCAGTACTTC
.	TRBV7-8	TRBJ2-5	few	CASSPRLGGQETQYF	TGTGCCAGCAGCCCCCGACTAGGGGGACAAGAGACCCAGTACTTC
TRBD1	TRBV7-3	TRBJ2-1	many	CASSSDRGYNEQFF	TGTGCCAGCAGCTCAGACAGGGGGTACAATGAGCAGTTCTTC
.	TRBV18	TRBJ1-1	few	CASSPPNSNTEAFF	TGTGCCAGCTCACCACCGAACTCGAACACTGAAGCTTTCTTT